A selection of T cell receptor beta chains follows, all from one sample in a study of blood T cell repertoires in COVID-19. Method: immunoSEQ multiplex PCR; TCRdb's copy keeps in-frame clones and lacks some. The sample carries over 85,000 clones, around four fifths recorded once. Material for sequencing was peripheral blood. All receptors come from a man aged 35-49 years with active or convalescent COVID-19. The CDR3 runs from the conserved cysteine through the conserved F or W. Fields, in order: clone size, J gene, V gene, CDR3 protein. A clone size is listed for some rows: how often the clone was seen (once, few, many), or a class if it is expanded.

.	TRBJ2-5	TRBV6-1	CASSVLAGDPTLETQYF
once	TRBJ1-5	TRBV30	CAWSTSDNQPQHF
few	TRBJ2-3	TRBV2	CASRVDRGTDTQYF
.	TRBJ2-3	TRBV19	CASSTERGSQYF
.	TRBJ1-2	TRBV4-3	CASSSRQGYGYTF
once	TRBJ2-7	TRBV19	CASTPGAGPYEQYF
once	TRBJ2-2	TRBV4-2	CASKPLGGGLSGELFF
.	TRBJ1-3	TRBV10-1	CASSDGTGRGNTIYF
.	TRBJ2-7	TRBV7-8	CASSLAEGAYEQYF
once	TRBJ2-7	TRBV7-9	CASSPGQIYEQYF
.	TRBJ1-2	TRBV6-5	CATPVRGSYYGYTF
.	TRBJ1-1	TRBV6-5	CASNPGQTNTEAFF
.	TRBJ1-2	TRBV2	CASRGGQGEDF
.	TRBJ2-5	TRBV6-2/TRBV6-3	CASSRAGPETQYF
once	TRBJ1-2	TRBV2	CASRQDRDYGYTF
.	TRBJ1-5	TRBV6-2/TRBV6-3	CASSSTGKAGNQPQHF
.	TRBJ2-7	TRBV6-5	CASRRTGRYEQYF
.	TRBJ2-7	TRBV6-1	CASSEAGRPVGQYF
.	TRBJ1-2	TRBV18	CASSSRGQGSAGYTF
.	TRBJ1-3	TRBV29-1	CSAVSGNTIYF
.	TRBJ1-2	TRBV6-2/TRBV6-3	CASSGTGRNYGYTF
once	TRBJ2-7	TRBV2	CASSPTGPYEQYF
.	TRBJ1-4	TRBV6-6	CASRTTGSPDEKLFF
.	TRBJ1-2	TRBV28	CASSFQRNYGYTF
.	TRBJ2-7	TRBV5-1	CASSSQPDYEQYF
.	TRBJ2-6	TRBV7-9	CASSLGGPGANVLTF
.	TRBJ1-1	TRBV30	CAWSVQGAFTEAFF
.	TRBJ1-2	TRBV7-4	CASPFRGSLGAMASGYTF
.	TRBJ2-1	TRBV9	CASSPPSGGNEQFF
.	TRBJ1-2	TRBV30	CAWGQGNGYTF
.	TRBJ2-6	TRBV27	CASSFHRVSGANVLTF
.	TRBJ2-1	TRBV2	CASRAGGAYNEQFF
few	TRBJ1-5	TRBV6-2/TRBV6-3	CASSPPGGRQPQHF
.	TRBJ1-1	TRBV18	CASSPPSETGRAFF
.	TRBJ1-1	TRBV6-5	CASSGDSPIAFF
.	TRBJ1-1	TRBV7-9	CASEDRAQRTEAFF
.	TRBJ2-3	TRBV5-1	CASSRADTQYF
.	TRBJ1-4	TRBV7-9	CASSSGQTGYNEKLFF
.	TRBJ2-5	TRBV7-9	CASSRGGQETQYF